This entry features one T cell receptor (beta chain) sequence. Its matching antigen is unknown. This entry belongs to a study of T cell repertoires in cytomegalovirus infection. Study summary: Recently identified HLA-C-restricted CMV epitopes were among the peptides used. Public TCR beta signatures provided an indication of both CMV infection and a matching HLA type. Study observations and caveats: CMV-specific TCR beta clonotypes restricted by HLA-C were the ones dominating the ex vivo response. People with CMV and the relevant HLA were identified by cumulative public TCR beta family frequency.

Germline V gene data show CDR1 as SGHTA and CDR2 as FQGNSA. Germline trimming cut 4 bases from V and 9 bases from J; bases unmatched to any gene: 3. CDR3 size: 14 residues. TCRdb itself ran the reads through MiXCR, one entry per CDR3 protein. This sample carries about 700,000 distinct CDR3 sequences, roughly 33% of them seen once, and the ten largest clones take over 15%. The chain employs TRBV7-2 and TRBJ2-1; 13 nucleotides match TRBD2. The receptor comes from a human donor in good health (CMV status not recorded). Some clones in this sample may be carry-over from other donors' samples. Sequencing used cultured PBMCs, obtained from culture after CMV antigen stimulation. CDR3 sequence: CASSSRTSGGEQFF. The CDR3 DNA reads as TGTGCCAGCAGCTCGAGGACTAGCGGGGGTGAGCAGTTCTTC.